Listed below are T cell receptor beta chains from one sample, sequenced in a study of a mutant IDH1 vaccine in newly diagnosed glioma. Their antigens are not known. The protocol was immunoSEQ multiplex PCR, while the TCRdb copy is restricted to in-frame clones and leaves out a portion. Counted here are approximately 26,000 clones, roughly 90% occurring once; the ten biggest clones make up 20% to 25%. The input for sequencing was PBMCs, taken from a glioma patient whose treatment included an IDH1 peptide vaccine. Receptor source: a man aged 18 to 35 with glioma. The CDR3 runs from the conserved cysteine through the conserved F or W. D genes are given only for firm matches. A clone size is listed for some rows: how often the clone was seen (once, few, many), or a class if it is expanded.

V gene	J gene	D gene	clone size	CDR3 protein	CDR3 DNA
TRBV2	TRBJ1-2	.	.	CASSDGARTAYGYTF	TGTGCCAGCAGTGACGGAGCGAGAACGGCCTATGGCTACACCTTC
TRBV5-6	TRBJ1-6	.	.	CASRRGARYNSPLHF	TGTGCCAGCAGAAGGGGAGCGCGCTATAATTCACCCCTCCACTTT
TRBV6-6	TRBJ1-4	TRBD1	once	CASSYGDREKLFF	TGTGCCAGCAGTTACGGGGACAGGGAAAAACTGTTTTTT
TRBV28	TRBJ1-5	TRBD1	once	CASRTPQGGNQPQHF	TGTGCCAGCAGAACTCCACAGGGGGGCAATCAGCCCCAGCATTTT
TRBV6-5	TRBJ2-7	.	.	CASSYSVGDEQYF	TGTGCCAGCAGTTACTCGGTAGGGGACGAGCAGTACTTC
TRBV27	TRBJ2-3	TRBD2	.	CASSQTSGGTDTQYF	TGTGCCAGCAGTCAGACTAGCGGAGGCACAGATACGCAGTATTTT
TRBV19	TRBJ2-3	.	once	CASSMWTSSTDTQYF	TGTGCCAGTAGTATGTGGACCTCTAGCACAGATACGCAGTATTTT
TRBV30	TRBJ1-2	.	.	CACPRGTNYGYTF	TGTGCCTGTCCTCGGGGGACTAACTATGGCTACACCTTC
TRBV15	TRBJ1-5	.	.	CATSRDNQPQHF	TGTGCCACCAGCAGAGATAATCAGCCCCAGCATTTT
TRBV5-4	TRBJ1-5	.	.	CASSIGPGEGSQPQHF	TGTGCCAGCAGCATAGGGCCAGGGGAAGGTAGTCAGCCCCAGCATTTT
TRBV5-6	TRBJ1-1	TRBD1	.	CASSLIDRGNTEAFF	TGTGCCAGCAGCTTGATTGACAGGGGGAACACTGAAGCTTTCTTT
TRBV30	TRBJ1-4	.	.	CAWSKSQGPNEKLFF	TGTGCCTGGAGCAAGTCACAGGGACCTAATGAAAAACTGTTTTTT
TRBV27	TRBJ2-7	TRBD2	.	CASSPRGSGRAYEQYF	TGTGCCAGCAGCCCTCGCGGGAGCGGGAGGGCCTACGAGCAGTACTTC
TRBV11-2	TRBJ1-4	.	.	CASSPEADEKLFF	TGTGCCAGCAGCCCAGAGGCAGATGAAAAACTGTTTTTT
TRBV19	TRBJ1-1	TRBD1	.	CASREPRGQILNTEAFF	TGTGCCAGTAGAGAACCAAGGGGACAGATCTTGAACACTGAAGCTTTCTTT
TRBV5-4	TRBJ2-7	.	.	CASSLATEQYF	TGTGCCAGCAGCTTGGCTACGGAGCAGTACTTC
TRBV10-3	TRBJ2-7	TRBD2	.	CAISETSGSYEQYF	TGTGCCATCAGTGAGACTAGCGGGTCTTACGAGCAGTACTTC
TRBV29-1	TRBJ1-2	TRBD1	.	CSGGDYLTGDYTF	TGCAGCGGTGGAGACTACCTGACAGGGGACTACACCTTC
TRBV7-8	TRBJ2-7	.	.	CASSVMDSGRDEQYF	TGTGCCAGCAGCGTGATGGACTCAGGTCGGGACGAGCAGTACTTC
TRBV19	TRBJ1-5	.	few	CASTTAFNQPQHF	TGTGCCAGTACGACGGCTTTTAATCAGCCCCAGCATTTT
TRBV30	TRBJ2-1	.	.	CAWSVSRRAYNEQFF	TGTGCCTGGAGTGTCTCTAGGAGGGCCTACAATGAGCAGTTCTTC
TRBV27	TRBJ1-5	.	once	CASSQGSNQPQHF	TGTGCCAGCAGCCAAGGGAGCAATCAGCCCCAGCATTTT